Listed here are 31 T cell receptor beta chains from one sample, sequenced in a study of shared T cell receptors in the human thymus (dated by TCRdb to about 2021). Library creation used the immunoSEQ multiplex PCR assay. TCRdb provides this immuneACCESS table in a form limited to in-frame rearrangements. Some clones are lacking; in checked studies, under half of them reflect an unresolved V gene, and why the rest are absent is not known. The sample has some 660,000 clones on record, more than 75% of them singletons. 0.0094% of the sample is taken by the ten largest. The same sample was also studied in work on human thymus T cells.

Sample: thymocytes. The receptor set was obtained from a boy in the first two years of life with a congenital heart defect. Donor details come from another sample of the same person, matched by shared clones.

The chain links TRBV20-1 to TRBJ2-7; the D is unclear. V was cut by 1 base and J by 6 bases, with 7 bases left in between. Germline loops: CDR1 DFQATT, CDR2 SNEGSKA (reference sequence). There are 11 residues in the CDR3. The CDR3 region has the DNA TGCAGTGCTAGAGGAGGAGCCGAGCAGTACTTC. Protein product: CSARGGAEQYF.

The chain joins TRBV5-8 to TRBJ1-5; 7 bases line up with TRBD1. The germline gives CDR1 SGHTS, CDR2 YDEGEE. CDR3 length: 17 residues. J was trimmed by 3 bases and V by 3 bases; bases with no gene match: 12. The CDR3 nucleotides are TGTGCCAGCAGCTACGACTGGACAGGTCCATTCAATCAGCCCCAGCATTTT. Encoded protein: CASSYDWTGPFNQPQHF. The entire variable domain, with the rest obtained from reference TRBV5-8 and TRBJ1-5, is as follows: EAGVTQSPTHLIKTRGQQATLRCSPISGHTSVYWYQQALGLGLQFLLWYDEGEERNRGNFPPRFSGRQFPNYSSELNVNALELEDSALYLCASSYDWTGPFNQPQHFGDGTRLSIL.

The genes are TRBV7-9 and TRBJ2-1; 15 bases are shared with TRBD2. V trimming: 3 bases; J trimming: 2 bases; junction bases outside the gene matches: 5. This CDR3 contains 18 residues. Germline CDR1 and CDR2: SEHNR and FQNEAQ (reference sequence). For the CDR3, the DNA is TGTGCCAGCAGCTTCGGACTAGCGGGAGGGCAGGCCTACAATGAGCAGTTCTTC. Amino acids: CASSFGLAGGQAYNEQFF.

V usage is TRBV5-6 and J usage is TRBJ2-7; possible D gene TRBD1, 6 bases. The CDR3 spans 15 residues. CDR1 is SGHDT, CDR2 YYEEEE, per germline. V lost 0 bases to trimming and J lost 3 bases, with 13 bases between them. The CDR3 region is CASSLGAGAFYEQYF. The CDR3 region has the DNA TGTGCCAGCAGCTTGGGGGCAGGGGCCTTCTACGAGCAGTACTTC.

The rearrangement uses TRBV9 and TRBJ2-7; D possibly corresponds to TRBD2 (5 bases). Germline CDR1 is SGDLS and CDR2 is YYNGEE. The V and J ends lost 0 bases and 5 bases respectively, with 12 bases between them. The length of the CDR3 is 14 residues. The CDR3 DNA follows: TGTGCCAGCAGCGTAGAGGAGGAGTTCCACGAGCAGTACTTC. The encoded protein is CASSVEEEFHEQYF.

The J gene is TRBJ2-7, the V gene TRBV14; D gene uncertain. V dropped 1 base and J dropped 2 bases, with 15 bases sitting between them. The germline V gene encodes CDR1 SGHDN and CDR2 FVKESK. The CDR3 loop spans 16 amino acids. For the CDR3, the DNA is TGTGCCAGCAGCCAAGGATCCAGTCCCCCGACCTACGAGCAGTACTTC. Encoded protein: CASSQGSSPPTYEQYF.

Worth noting for this clone: Other nucleotide sequences in the sample specify the same CDR3. V is TRBV19 and J is TRBJ1-1; D remains unclear. This CDR3 has 13 residues. Germline CDR1 reads LNHDA; CDR2 reads SQIVND (reference sequence). V shed 3 bases and J shed 1 base, with 6 bases lying between them. The CDR3 loop is CASSISGNTEAFF. The CDR3 DNA reads TGTGCCAGTAGTATCTCAGGGAACACTGAAGCTTTCTTT. Full variable domain (rest looked up from reference TRBV19 and TRBJ1-1): DGGITQSPKYLFRKEGQNVTLSCEQNLNHDAMYWYRQDPGQGLRLIYYSQIVNDFQKGDIAEGYSVSREKKESFPLTVTSAQKNPTAFYLCASSISGNTEAFFGQGTRLTVV.

This chain connects TRBV7-4 to TRBJ2-1; 11 bases are a match to TRBD2. Germline V gene lookup returns CDR1 SGHVT and CDR2 SQSDAQ. The CDR3 is made up of 16 amino acids. J was trimmed by 8 bases and V by 5 bases; bases with no gene match: 11. CDR3 protein: CASSPHPSGGRDEQFF. DNA for the CDR3: TGTGCCAGCAGCCCCCACCCTAGCGGGGGGAGGGATGAGCAGTTCTTC.

The chain combines TRBV29-1 with TRBJ2-4; D gene unclear. V was cut by 7 bases and J by 1 base, with 8 bases left in between. CDR1 is SQVTM and CDR2 is ANQGSEA in the germline V gene. The CDR3 sequence is 12 residues long. CDR3 region: CSARVAKNIQYF. The CDR3 DNA follows: TGCAGCGCACGGGTGGCCAAAAACATTCAGTACTTC.

The chain is built from TRBV5-6 and TRBJ1-2, with 9 bases lining up with TRBD1. V lost 3 bases and J lost 7; bases outside the gene matches: 13. CDR3 length: 16 residues. In germline, CDR1 is SGHDT, CDR2 YYEEEE. The CDR3, as DNA: TGTGCCAGCAGCTCGCGGTCCCGGGACAGGGTGAGTGGCTACACCTTC. This sequence encodes CASSSRSRDRVSGYTF.

The rearrangement joins TRBV5-6 to TRBJ2-1; the D is unclear. V dropped 5 bases and J dropped 0 bases, with 12 bases sitting between them. The germline CDR1 and CDR2 sequences are SGHDT and YYEEEE. The CDR3 runs 15 residues. CDR3 sequence (DNA): TGTGCCAGCAGACGACTGCTGAGCTCCTACAATGAGCAGTTCTTC. Amino acid sequence: CASRRLLSSYNEQFF.

For the CDR3, the DNA is TGTGCCAGCAGGTGTGCCCACCCCTCGGGACAGGGGACTTTATTAACTTACAATGAGCAGTTCTTC. As protein: CASRCAHPSGQGTLLTYNEQFF. This chain links TRBV27 with TRBJ2-1; 10 positions agree with TRBD1. The V segment lost 6 bases and the J segment 4 bases; nucleotides outside the gene matches: 27. This CDR3 is 22 amino acids long. The germline V gene encodes CDR1 MNHEY and CDR2 SMNVEV (reference sequence).

This clone was counted a single time. J is TRBJ2-3 and V is TRBV27; 16 bases are a match to TRBD2. CDR1 and CDR2 (germline): MNHEY, SMNVEV (reference sequence). The CDR3 contains 18 residues. Trimming at V came to 6 bases and at J to 0 bases, leaving 6 bases not matched to a gene. DNA for the CDR3: TGTGCCAGCAGGACGGGACTAGCGGGAGGGCCGAGCACAGATACGCAGTATTTT. Its translation: CASRTGLAGGPSTDTQYF.

This clone was seen once. This chain connects TRBV12-5 to TRBJ2-2; 12 nucleotides agree with TRBD2. J was trimmed by 5 bases and V by 6 bases; bases with no gene match: 4. Germline CDR1 reads LGHNT; CDR2 reads FRNRAP. The CDR3 extends over 15 amino acids. Here the CDR3 reads CASGDGTSGTGELFF. The CDR3 DNA follows: TGTGCTAGTGGGGACGGGACTAGCGGGACCGGGGAGCTGTTTTTT.

The CDR3 is CASSVQTSGGANEQFF. In DNA form, the CDR3 reads TGTGCCAGTAGTGTTCAGACTAGCGGGGGGGCAAATGAGCAGTTCTTC. The chain carries TRBV19 and TRBJ2-1; TRBD2 matches 14 bases. This CDR3 has 16 residues. V lost 5 bases to trimming and J lost 7 bases; unmatched junction nucleotides: 7. Germline lookup yields CDR1 LNHDA and CDR2 SQIVND (reference sequence).

V usage is TRBV15 and J usage is TRBJ1-1; possible D gene TRBD1, 6 bases. Trimming removed 1 base at V and 0 bases at J, with 9 bases between. Germline-derived CDR1 and CDR2 are LNHNV and YYDKDF (reference sequence). The CDR3 is made up of 15 amino acids. The CDR3 is CATSRGTALNTEAFF. CDR3 coding DNA: TGTGCCACCAGCAGAGGGACAGCGTTGAACACTGAAGCTTTCTTT. The whole variable domain, filled in from reference TRBV15 and TRBJ1-1, reads DAMVIQNPRYQVTQFGKPVTLSCSQTLNHNVMYWYQQKSSQAPKLLFHYYDKDFNNEADTPDNFQSRRPNTSFCFLDIRSPGLGDTAMYLCATSRGTALNTEAFFGQGTRLTVV.

The chain is built from TRBV15 and TRBJ1-2; TRBD1 aligns across 8 bases. This CDR3 comprises 17 residues. V dropped 0 bases and J dropped 2; count of bases not matched to a gene: 8. The germline CDR1 and CDR2 sequences are LNHNV and YYDKDF (reference sequence). The CDR3 protein is CATSRDRHRTGNYGYTF. The CDR3 nucleotides are TGTGCCACCAGCAGAGATCGACACAGGACAGGGAACTATGGCTACACCTTC.

The rearrangement links TRBV4-3 to TRBJ1-2; possibly TRBD1 for D (5 bases). CDR1 and CDR2 from the germline V gene are LGHNA and YSLEER. The V end was cut by 0 bases, the J end by 8 bases, with 16 bases between. CDR3 length equals 15 residues. CDR3 loop: CASSQETPGRRGYTF. In nucleotides, the CDR3 is TGCGCCAGCAGCCAAGAGACCCCAGGGCGCAGGGGCTACACCTTC.

The V and J genes are TRBV9 and TRBJ2-5, with D maybe TRBD2 (5 bases). The length of the CDR3 is 16 residues. V shed 0 bases and J shed 1 base, with 13 bases lying between them. Germline V gives CDR1 SGDLS, CDR2 YYNGEE. CDR3 bases: TGTGCCAGCAGCGTAGCGGGAAGAGGCGGCCAAGAGACCCAGTACTTC. This sequence encodes CASSVAGRGGQETQYF.

The chain employs TRBV6-1 and TRBJ2-6; possibly TRBD2 for D (5 bases). V was cut by 2 bases and J by 0 bases, with 5 bases left in between. The CDR3 totals 15 residues. Germline lookup yields CDR1 MNHNS and CDR2 SASEGT. The CDR3 loop reads CASSESGSGANVLTF. The DNA of the CDR3 is TGTGCCAGCAGTGAAAGCGGCTCTGGGGCCAACGTCCTGACTTTC.

The chain combines TRBV7-3 with TRBJ2-3, with 12 bases identical to TRBD2. Losses at the gene ends were 3 bases for V and 6 bases for J; bases not matched to a gene: 7. This CDR3 contains 16 residues. Germline V gives CDR1 SGHTA, CDR2 FQGTGA. CDR3 residues: CASSLSTSGGWDTQYF. The CDR3 nucleotides read TGTGCCAGCAGCTTGAGCACTAGCGGGGGGTGGGATACGCAGTATTTT.

The CDR3 DNA sequence: TGTGCCAGCTCCAAAAAAAGACTAGCGGACCCCTACGAGCAGTACTTC. Its translation is CASSKKRLADPYEQYF. This chain links TRBV6-4 with TRBJ2-7, with 9 bases identical to TRBD2. V gave up 8 bases and J gave up 2 bases; unmatched junction bases: 13. The CDR3 length is 16 residues. Germline V gives CDR1 MRHNA, CDR2 SNTAGT.

A single count supports this clone. The chain employs TRBV7-9 and TRBJ2-5, with D possibly TRBD1 on 5 matching bases. The CDR3 sequence is 17 residues long. The germline CDR1 and CDR2 sequences are SEHNR and FQNEAQ (reference sequence). Trimming removed 0 bases from V and 0 bases from J, with 14 bases in between. The CDR3 DNA reads as TGTGCCAGCAGCTTAGCTCGGGCAGGGCCTTACCAAGAGACCCAGTACTTC. This translates into CASSLARAGPYQETQYF.

The chain links TRBV25-1 to TRBJ2-7; D gene ambiguous. V dropped 3 bases and J dropped 3 bases, with 9 bases sitting between them. This CDR3 has 13 amino acids. CDR1 is MGHDK, CDR2 SYGVNS, per germline. The CDR3 DNA sequence: TGTGCCAGCAGTGATCTACCTTTCTACGAGCAGTACTTC. It encodes CASSDLPFYEQYF.

This chain uses TRBV27 with TRBJ2-7, with D possibly TRBD1 on 6 matching bases. Germline V gene data show CDR1 as MNHEY and CDR2 as SMNVEV (reference sequence). Between the trimmed V and J ends, which lost 6 bases and 1 base, there was a span of 13 bases. The CDR3 covers 14 residues. CDR3 sequence reads: CASSPGHRSYEQYF. CDR3 DNA sequence: TGTGCCAGCAGCCCGGGACACCGATCCTACGAGCAGTACTTC.

V usage is TRBV4-1 and J usage is TRBJ1-2, with TRBD1 as a possible D gene (5 bases). With 1 base removed from V and 8 bases from J, the gap between germline ends came to 26 bases. This CDR3 has 18 amino acids. Looked up from germline, CDR1 is MGHRA and CDR2 is YSYEKL. CDR3 residues: CASSQAGPLSQGLRGYTF. Here the CDR3 DNA reads TGCGCCAGCAGCCAAGCGGGTCCCCTTAGCCAGGGTCTGCGGGGCTACACCTTC.

The CDR3 here is CASSNQQGEGETQYF. CDR3 DNA sequence: TGCGCCAGCAGCAACCAACAGGGGGAGGGAGAGACCCAGTACTTC. The rearrangement uses TRBV5-1 and TRBJ2-5; D is perhaps TRBD1 (8 bases). The CDR3 length is 15 residues. The V and J ends lost 4 bases and 4 bases respectively, with 17 bases between them. From germline, CDR1 is SGHRS and CDR2 YFSETQ.

V is TRBV20-1 and J is TRBJ2-1, with D maybe TRBD2 (5 bases). CDR3 length equals 11 residues. The germline CDR1 and CDR2 sequences are DFQATT and SNEGSKA (reference sequence). For the CDR3, the DNA is TGCACTGACGGGGTGGGCAATGAGCAGTTCTTC. Translating it yields CTDGVGNEQFF.

This rearrangement joins TRBV6-1 to TRBJ1-5; the D is unclear. Germline V CDR1 and CDR2: MNHNS, SASEGT. CDR3 size: 11 residues. V lost 8 bases and J 6 bases, leaving 8 bases between the germline ends. For the CDR3, the DNA is TGTGCCAGCTCCAGGTCTCAGCCCCAGCATTTT. This codes for CASSRSQPQHF.

This chain links TRBV6-5 with TRBJ2-3; TRBD2 agrees at 14 bases. The CDR3 sequence is 15 residues long. Per the germline V gene, CDR1 is MNHEY and CDR2 is SVGAGI. With V trimmed by 8 bases and J by 6 bases, 7 bases remained unmatched. In DNA form, the CDR3 reads TGTGCCAGCGGCCCGACTAGCGGGAGGGGGGATACGCAGTATTTT. Residues: CASGPTSGRGDTQYF.

This chain connects TRBV4-3 to TRBJ2-5, with TRBD2 matching over 10 bases. J was trimmed by 7 bases and V by 0 bases; bases with no gene match: 20. Germline CDR1 reads LGHNA; CDR2 reads YSLEER. This CDR3 spans 20 amino acids. The CDR3 spells CASSQDRGLAEIWVEGTQYF. The CDR3 DNA sequence: TGCGCCAGCAGCCAAGACCGCGGACTAGCGGAGATCTGGGTCGAGGGGACCCAGTACTTC.